Below, one T cell receptor beta chain is given with its context. This specimen comes from a study of shared T cell receptors in the human thymus. Germline CDR1 DFQATT, CDR2 SNEGSKA (reference sequence). The CDR3 runs 11 residues. Profiling relied on immunoSEQ multiplex PCR, and the TCRdb table lists in-frame clones only, not all of them. The table includes hundreds of thousands of clones, more than 75% detected once. These same records also appear under a second study, on human thymus T cells. That work states: Resections that were taken during corrective heart surgery supplied the thymus tissue.

What was sequenced was thymocytes. This sequence originates from a boy younger than two with a congenital heart defect. The chain is built from TRBV20-1 and TRBJ1-1; TRBD1 matches at 7 bases. The CDR3 is CRGQTNTEAFF. CDR3 DNA sequence: TGCAGGGGACAGACGAACACTGAAGCTTTCTTT.